A single sample gave rise to the 24 T cell receptor beta chains below, sequenced in a study of siplizumab effects on memory and regulatory T cells. Sequencing was performed with immunoSEQ multiplex PCR; in TCRdb, only in-frame clones are kept and a portion is missing. The table records 87,000 or so clones, approximately 95% of them present only once. The sample comprised non-Treg CD4+ T cells sorted from blood. The receptors stem from a human donor in good health.

This clone turned up a few times. The V and J genes are TRBV5-6 and TRBJ2-5; D call uncertain. Trimming cost V 1 base and J 5 bases, with 18 bases left between them. This CDR3 is 16 amino acids long. The V gene's germline CDR1 is SGHDT and CDR2 YYEEEE. The CDR3 nucleotides are TGTGCCAGCAGCTTGTTCCTAGAGGTGGTCTTGGAGACCCAGTACTTC. Protein product: CASSLFLEVVLETQYF.

In this sample, this clone turned up a few times. The chain carries TRBV13 and TRBJ1-2; 8 nucleotides agree with TRBD1. The CDR3 extends over 14 amino acids. Germline-derived CDR1 and CDR2 are PRHDT and FYEKMQ (reference sequence). Germline trimming cut 4 bases from V and 8 bases from J; bases unmatched to any gene: 9. The CDR3 bases are TGTGCCAGCAGCTCCGGACAGGGAATTAAAGGCTACACCTTC. Its protein is CASSSGQGIKGYTF.

V usage is TRBV29-1 and J usage is TRBJ1-1; D call uncertain. Germline CDR1 and CDR2: SQVTM and ANQGSEA. V lost 2 bases to trimming and J lost 5 bases, with 15 bases between them. This CDR3 comprises 14 residues. The CDR3 loop reads CSVENNWSRTEAFF. In DNA, the CDR3 is TGCAGCGTTGAAAACAATTGGTCTAGGACTGAAGCTTTCTTT. Full variable domain (rest looked up from reference TRBV29-1 and TRBJ1-1): SAVISQKPSRDICQRGTSLTIQCQVDSQVTMMFWYRQQPGQSLTLIATANQGSEATYESGFVIDKFPISRPNLTFSTLTVSNMSPEDSSIYLCSVENNWSRTEAFFGQGTRLTVV.

This chain joins TRBV7-2 and TRBJ2-1; D assignment may be TRBD1 or TRBD2 (6 bases each). In germline, CDR1 is SGHTA, CDR2 FQGNSA. V was shortened by 5 bases and J by 3 bases, with 14 bases between the two germline ends. CDR3 length: 15 residues. CDR3 protein: CASSEGGVSYNEQFF. CDR3 sequence (DNA): TGTGCCAGCAGCGAGGGGGGAGTTAGCTACAATGAGCAGTTCTTC.

The chain recombines TRBV5-1 with TRBJ2-2; D unclear. The V gene's germline CDR1 is SGHRS and CDR2 YFSETQ. V was pared by 3 bases and J by 5 bases, with 14 bases between. CDR3 size: 15 residues. The CDR3 here is CASSSGSFTTGELFF. CDR3 nucleotide sequence: TGCGCCAGCAGCTCGGGTTCCTTTACTACCGGGGAGCTGTTTTTT.

The chain is built from TRBV7-8 and TRBJ1-2, with D possibly TRBD1 on 5 matching bases. CDR3 length: 13 residues. CDR1 is SGHVS, CDR2 FQNEAQ, per germline. The germline V and J ends were trimmed by 2 bases and 8 bases, with 12 bases remaining between them. CDR3 sequence: CASSLQGARGYTF. The CDR3 DNA follows: TGTGCCAGCAGCTTACAGGGCGCCCGCGGCTACACCTTC.

This clone was picked up one time. The chain uses TRBV28 and TRBJ1-3, with D perhaps TRBD1 (5 bases). The CDR3 has 18 residues. Germline V gives CDR1 MDHEN, CDR2 SYDVKM. Trimming removed 4 bases from V and 5 bases from J, with 24 bases in between. CDR3 bases: TGTGCCAGCAGTTGGGGCGGCTTGAGGGGAGGGAGGAGAAACACCATATATTTT. Its translation is CASSWGGLRGGRRNTIYF.

This chain links TRBV9 with TRBJ1-1; tentative D call: TRBD1 (6 bases). The CDR3 totals 14 residues. V dropped 3 bases and J dropped 0 bases, with 9 bases sitting between them. The germline CDR1 and CDR2 sequences are SGDLS and YYNGEE. Written as DNA, the CDR3 is TGTGCCAGCAGCGCTACAGGGATGAACACTGAAGCTTTCTTT. Translating it yields CASSATGMNTEAFF.

The V call is TRBV18, the J call TRBJ1-3; no definite D call. Germline CDR1 is KGHSH and CDR2 is LQKENI. V lost 6 bases, J lost 3 bases, and 12 bases lay in between. The CDR3 runs to 14 residues. CDR3 region: CASSRQGIGNTIYF. The CDR3 DNA is TGTGCCAGCTCGCGACAAGGGATTGGAAACACCATATATTTT.

The V call is TRBV2, the J call TRBJ1-2; D possibly corresponds to TRBD1 (5 bases). CDR3 length equals 15 residues. V was trimmed by 0 bases and J by 4 bases, leaving 12 bases between them. Germline CDR1 SNHLY, CDR2 FYNNEI. CDR3 sequence reads: CASSEAHPGGYGYTF. CDR3 nucleotides: TGTGCCAGCAGTGAAGCGCACCCGGGGGGCTATGGCTACACCTTC.

In this sample, this clone turned up a few times. The chain combines TRBV4-3 with TRBJ1-1, with D possibly TRBD1 on 5 matching bases. The CDR3 extends over 16 amino acids. The germline CDR1 and CDR2 sequences are LGHNA and YSLEER. The ends were cut back, 1 base at V and 5 bases at J, with 17 bases in the middle. The CDR3 nucleotides read TGCGCCAGCAGCCAAGGTATCGGGGTCGGGACGACTGAAGCTTTCTTT. It translates to CASSQGIGVGTTEAFF.

About this clone: Other DNA sequences within the sample encode an identical CDR3. The chain joins TRBV5-1 to TRBJ2-5; TRBD1 or TRBD2 may be the D gene (5 bases each). V lost 8 bases, J lost 1 base, and 18 bases lay in between. In germline, CDR1 is SGHRS, CDR2 YFSETQ. The CDR3 is made up of 15 amino acids. The CDR3 is CASSTTGTRQETQYF. The CDR3 DNA sequence: TGCGCCAGTAGCACGACCGGGACGCGCCAAGAGACCCAGTACTTC.

The CDR3 DNA follows: TGTGCCAGCAGCTTGTCGTCAGGCCGGCTTAGCAATCAGCCCCAGCATTTT. This codes for CASSLSSGRLSNQPQHF. This rearrangement joins TRBV5-6 to TRBJ1-5; D gene uncertain. CDR1 SGHDT and CDR2 YYEEEE come from the germline V gene. Trimming shortened V by 1 base and J by 0 bases, and 14 bases separated the two germline ends. The CDR3 runs to 17 residues. Filled out from reference TRBV5-6 and TRBJ1-5, the complete variable domain reads DAGVTQSPTHLIKTRGQQVTLRCSPKSGHDTVSWYQQALGQGPQFIFQYYEEEERQRGNFPDRFSGHQFPNYSSELNVNALLLGDSALYLCASSLSSGRLSNQPQHFGDGTRLSIL.

V usage is TRBV19 and J usage is TRBJ2-3; D is unclear. Germline V gives CDR1 LNHDA, CDR2 SQIVND (reference sequence). Trimming took 3 bases from V and 2 from J, leaving 6 bases between them. The CDR3 consists of 13 residues. This CDR3 is CASSITATDTQYF. The CDR3 DNA reads as TGTGCCAGTAGTATTACCGCCACAGATACGCAGTATTTT.

The chain joins TRBV19 to TRBJ1-1, with D perhaps matching TRBD1 (5 bases). This CDR3 region has 16 residues. Trimming removed 8 bases at V and 7 bases at J, with 26 bases between. Germline V gene data show CDR1 as LNHDA and CDR2 as SQIVND (reference sequence). The CDR3 loop is CASHYVGILGADEAFF. The CDR3 nucleotides are TGTGCCAGTCACTACGTAGGTATCCTAGGGGCGGATGAAGCTTTCTTT.

V is TRBV10-3 and J is TRBJ1-6; D may be TRBD1 (5 bases). The CDR3 extends over 15 amino acids. V dropped 0 bases and J dropped 7 bases, with 10 bases sitting between them. Looked up from germline, CDR1 is ENHRY and CDR2 is SYGVKD. The CDR3 DNA reads TGTGCCATCAGTGAGTCGGGAAGGGGAAATTCACCCCTCCACTTT. This translates into CAISESGRGNSPLHF.

This clone was seen a single time. This chain links TRBV7-2 with TRBJ2-7, with D hard to call. The CDR3 consists of 15 residues. The germline CDR1 and CDR2 sequences are SGHTA and FQGNSA. V lost 6 bases, J lost 0 bases, and 15 bases lay in between. CDR3 nucleotide sequence: TGTGCCAGCAGAATAGCACCGGGTAGCTCCTACGAGCAGTACTTC. Amino acid sequence: CASRIAPGSSYEQYF.

The chain joins TRBV13 to TRBJ2-4; 7 nucleotides agree with TRBD2. CDR1 is PRHDT, CDR2 FYEKMQ, per germline (reference sequence). The CDR3 spans 19 residues. V trimming: 3 bases; J trimming: 1 base; junction bases outside the gene matches: 15. DNA of the CDR3: TGTGCCAGCAGCTTCGGGGGTCGAGCGGGGACTCCCGCCAAAAACATTCAGTACTTC. Its protein is CASSFGGRAGTPAKNIQYF.

The chain uses TRBV7-8 and TRBJ1-5; 8 bases map to TRBD1. V lost 4 bases, J lost 7 bases, and 9 bases stayed unmatched. Germline loops: CDR1 SGHVS, CDR2 FQNEAQ. This CDR3 has 15 amino acids. CDR3 residues: CASSSYDRGGQPQHF. The CDR3 nucleotides read TGTGCCAGCAGCTCGTACGACAGGGGAGGACAGCCCCAGCATTTT. Together with reference TRBV7-8 and TRBJ1-5, the CDR3 gives the full variable domain: GAGVSQSPRYKVAKRGQDVALRCDPISGHVSLFWYQQALGQGPEFLTYFQNEAQLDKSGLPSDRFFAERPEGSVSTLKIQRTQQEDSAVYLCASSSYDRGGQPQHFGDGTRLSIL.

The V call is TRBV4-2, the J call TRBJ2-3; D is ambiguous. Germline lookup yields CDR1 LGHNA and CDR2 YNFKEQ. The V end was cut by 1 base, the J end by 3 bases, with 14 bases between. This CDR3 is 16 amino acids long. The CDR3 nucleotides are TGTGCCAGCAGCCAAGTCGTTTCCCTTTCGACAGATACGCAGTATTTT. It specifies CASSQVVSLSTDTQYF.

This clone was observed once. V usage is TRBV9 and J usage is TRBJ2-3; 10 nucleotides line up with TRBD2. In germline, CDR1 is SGDLS, CDR2 YYNGEE. CDR3 length equals 17 residues. Trimming at V came to 4 bases and at J to 4 bases, leaving 12 bases not matched to a gene. In DNA, the CDR3 is TGTGCCAGCAGCCGGATAGCGGGGGGCCGCTTTGCAGATACGCAGTATTTT. It is translated as CASSRIAGGRFADTQYF.

The V and J genes are TRBV7-8 and TRBJ1-1; D is undetermined. The germline V and J ends were trimmed by 3 bases and 4 bases, with 12 bases remaining between them. Germline V lookup: CDR1 SGHVS, CDR2 FQNEAQ. This CDR3 has 14 residues. The CDR3 nucleotides read TGTGCCAGCAGCTTGGACCCCCCTGGCACTGAAGCTTTCTTT. It specifies CASSLDPPGTEAFF.

The CDR3 bases are TGTGCCAGCAGCTCCCGGGGGGCGGGAAACACCATATATTTT. Its protein product is CASSSRGAGNTIYF. The chain has TRBV7-8 and TRBJ1-3; D is perhaps TRBD1 (6 bases). The CDR3 extends over 14 amino acids. V was clipped by 4 bases and J by 4 bases, with 11 bases between them. In germline, CDR1 is SGHVS, CDR2 FQNEAQ.

The genes are TRBV30 and TRBJ2-7; D not certain. Per germline, CDR1 GTSNPN and CDR2 SVGIG (reference sequence). The CDR3 is 11 residues long. V dropped 5 bases and J dropped 3 bases, with 8 bases sitting between them. This CDR3 reads CAWGSLYEQYF. For the CDR3, the DNA is TGTGCCTGGGGGTCTCTCTACGAGCAGTACTTC.